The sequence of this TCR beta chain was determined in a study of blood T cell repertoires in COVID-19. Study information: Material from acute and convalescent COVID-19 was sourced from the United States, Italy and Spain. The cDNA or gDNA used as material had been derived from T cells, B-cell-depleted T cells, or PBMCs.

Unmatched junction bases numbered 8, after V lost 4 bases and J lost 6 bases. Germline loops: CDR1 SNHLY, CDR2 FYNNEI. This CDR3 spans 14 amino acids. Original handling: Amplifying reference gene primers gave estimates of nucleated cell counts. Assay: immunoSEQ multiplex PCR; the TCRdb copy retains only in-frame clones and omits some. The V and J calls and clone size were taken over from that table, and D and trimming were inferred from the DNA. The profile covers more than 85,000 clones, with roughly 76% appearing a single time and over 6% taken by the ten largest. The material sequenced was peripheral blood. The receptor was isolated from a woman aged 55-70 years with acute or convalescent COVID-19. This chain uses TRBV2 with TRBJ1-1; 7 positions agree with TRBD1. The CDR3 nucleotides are TGTGCCAGCAGTGTACAGGGGCGCAGAGCTGAAGCTTTCTTT. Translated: CASSVQGRRAEAFF. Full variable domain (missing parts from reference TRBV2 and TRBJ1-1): EPEVTQTPSHQVTQMGQEVILRCVPISNHLYFYWYRQILGQKVEFLVSFYNNEISEKSEIFDDQFSVERPDGSNFTLKIRSTKLEDSAMYFCASSVQGRRAEAFFGQGTRLTVV.